The 30 T cell receptor beta chains presented below share a single source sample, sequenced in a study of shared clonotypes between healthy human individuals. Method: immunoSEQ multiplex PCR; TCRdb's copy keeps in-frame clones and lacks some. The sample carries more than 400,000 clones, more than 65% recorded once. Sequenced sample: PBMCs. All receptors come from a middle-aged woman in good health. Some clones in this sample may be carry-over from other donors' samples.

About this clone itself: A far larger clone is just one base off, so this is likely a read error. The same CDR3 also results from other DNA sequences found in this sample. This chain connects TRBV21-1 to TRBJ2-7. TRBV21-1 is a recognized pseudogene. The CDR3 has 13 residues. CDR3 residues: CASSKGVGYEQYF. The CDR3 bases are TGTGCCAGCAGCAAGGGGGTCGGGTACGAGCAGTACTTC.

The J gene is TRBJ2-2, the V gene TRBV7-2; TRBD2 is a possible D gene (5 bases). This CDR3 spans 16 amino acids. V gave up 1 base and J gave up 4 bases, with 13 bases separating them. The germline CDR1 and CDR2 sequences are SGHTA and FQGNSA. The CDR3, as DNA: TGTGCCAGCAGCTTAGTCTCCCAGGCGGGCACCGGGGAGCTGTTTTTT. Translated: CASSLVSQAGTGELFF. Filled out from reference TRBV7-2 and TRBJ2-2, the complete variable domain reads GAGVSQSPSNKVTEKGKDVELRCDPISGHTALYWYRQSLGQGLEFLIYFQGNSAPDKSGLPSDRFSAERTGGSVSTLTIQRTQQEDSAVYLCASSLVSQAGTGELFFGEGSRLTVL.

V is TRBV27 and J is TRBJ1-1, with TRBD1 matching 11 bases. In germline, CDR1 is MNHEY, CDR2 SMNVEV (reference sequence). Trimming cost V 5 bases and J 3 bases; bases outside gene matches: 2. The CDR3 sequence is 14 residues long. The CDR3 protein is CASSGQGAYTEAFF. CDR3 sequence (DNA): TGTGCCAGCAGTGGACAGGGGGCGTACACTGAAGCTTTCTTT.

The rearrangement joins TRBV29-1 to TRBJ2-1, with 9 bases lining up with TRBD2. Unmatched junction bases numbered 3, after V lost 4 bases and J lost 5 bases. In germline, CDR1 is SQVTM, CDR2 ANQGSEA. The CDR3 is made up of 13 amino acids. The CDR3 sequence: CSVVSSGNNEQFF. CDR3 DNA: TGCAGCGTTGTGTCTAGCGGGAACAATGAGCAGTTCTTC.

The chain recombines TRBV2 with TRBJ1-1; D is unclear. Germline assignment: CDR1 SNHLY and CDR2 FYNNEI. The CDR3 spans 15 residues. The ends were cut back, 2 bases at V and 4 bases at J, with 14 bases in the middle. The CDR3 DNA sequence: TGTGCCAGCAGTGAATCTCGGGAAGCGGGCACTGAAGCTTTCTTT. Protein sequence: CASSESREAGTEAFF.

J is TRBJ2-7 and V is TRBV30, with 10 bases matching TRBD1. The ends lost 3 bases at V and 6 bases at J; junction bases unmatched: 11. Looked up from germline, CDR1 is GTSNPN and CDR2 is SVGIG (reference sequence). This CDR3 has 15 residues. CDR3 region: CAWSLSGTGVPEQYF. The CDR3 nucleotides read TGTGCCTGGAGCTTATCCGGGACAGGGGTCCCCGAGCAGTACTTC. Based on the CDR3 plus reference TRBV30 and TRBJ2-7, the full variable domain is SQTIHQWPATLVQPVGSPLSLECTVEGTSNPNLYWYRQAAGRGLQLLFYSVGIGQISSEVPQNLSASRPQDRQFILSSKKLLLSDSGFYLCAWSLSGTGVPEQYFGPGTRLTVT.

Note on this clone: A far larger clone is off by one base, so a read error is likely. Other DNA sequences in the same sample also yield this CDR3. The genes are TRBV7-9 and TRBJ2-3; maybe TRBD1 (6 bases). The germline CDR1 and CDR2 sequences are SEHNR and FQNEAQ (reference sequence). Trimming removed 6 bases at V and 11 bases at J, with 27 bases between. CDR3 size: 16 residues. This CDR3 reads CASRPPLQGGDEGQYF. The DNA of the CDR3 is TGTGCCAGCAGGCCCCCTCTACAGGGTGGAGACGAGGGGCAGTATTTT.

The V gene is TRBV14, the J gene TRBJ2-7; D gene uncertain. V was shortened by 1 base and J by 6 bases, with 13 bases between the two germline ends. This CDR3 has 14 residues. The germline V gene has CDR1 SGHDN and CDR2 FVKESK. In DNA form, the CDR3 reads TGTGCCAGCAGCCAAGGGTCCAGTCTTCTCGAGCAGTACTTC. Translation: CASSQGSSLLEQYF.

This chain joins TRBV28 and TRBJ1-1; D uncertain. Trimming shortened V by 6 bases and J by 6 bases, and 8 bases separated the two germline ends. Germline assignment: CDR1 MDHEN and CDR2 SYDVKM. The CDR3 is made up of 11 amino acids. The CDR3 spells CASSLISEAFF. The CDR3 DNA sequence: TGTGCCAGCAGCCTTATTTCTGAAGCTTTCTTT.

The chain uses TRBV5-4 and TRBJ1-1; D is unresolved. Trimming took 4 bases from V and 0 from J, leaving 10 bases between them. This CDR3 has 14 amino acids. Germline-derived CDR1 and CDR2 are SGHNT and YYREEE (reference sequence). As DNA, the CDR3 is TGTGCCAGCAGCCCGAGGACTATGAACACTGAAGCTTTCTTT. Translated: CASSPRTMNTEAFF.

The chain has TRBV28 and TRBJ2-7; D not certain. V was clipped by 2 bases and J by 2 bases, with 7 bases between them. This CDR3 has 13 amino acids. The germline V gene encodes CDR1 MDHEN and CDR2 SYDVKM. The CDR3 DNA follows: TGTGCCAGCAGTTTAACTCAAACCTACGAGCAGTACTTC. This encodes CASSLTQTYEQYF.

As to this clone: The sample contains more than one DNA sequence encoding this CDR3. The chain links TRBV11-1 to TRBJ2-1; the match to TRBD2 covers 11 bases. The CDR3 runs 16 residues. The junction had 7 bases not matched to a gene; V was cut back by 6 bases and J by 3 bases. Germline V lookup: CDR1 SGHAT, CDR2 FQDESV (reference sequence). CDR3 protein: CASSFTGTSGYNEQFF. As DNA, the CDR3 is TGTGCCAGCAGTTTTACCGGGACTAGCGGCTACAATGAGCAGTTCTTC.

This chain links TRBV7-8 with TRBJ2-1, with 9 bases fitting TRBD2. The CDR3 contains 15 residues. CDR1 SGHVS and CDR2 FQNEAQ come from the germline V gene. V shed 5 bases and J 4 bases; nucleotides not matched to a gene: 6. CDR3 bases: TGTGCCAGCAGCGCAGGACTAGCGAGATACAATGAGCAGTTCTTC. This encodes CASSAGLARYNEQFF.

The rearrangement links TRBV9 to TRBJ2-2; 7 bases line up with TRBD2. The CDR3 runs 16 residues. The V and J ends lost 1 base and 0 bases, in that order; junction bases with no gene match: 3. Per germline, CDR1 SGDLS and CDR2 YYNGEE. The CDR3 sequence: CASSVWAGANTGELFF. The CDR3 nucleotides are TGTGCCAGCAGCGTATGGGCGGGAGCGAACACCGGGGAGCTGTTTTTT.

CDR3 DNA sequence: TGTGCCAGCAGCTTAGCGCCCGGCCAGGGTAATGAGCAGTTCTTC. Translating it yields CASSLAPGQGNEQFF. The chain uses TRBV7-8 and TRBJ2-1; D perhaps matches TRBD1 (5 bases). Trimming left V 0 bases short and J 7 bases short, with 13 bases between. The germline V gene encodes CDR1 SGHVS and CDR2 FQNEAQ. The CDR3 consists of 15 residues.

This clone was observed a handful of times. The V and J genes are TRBV27 and TRBJ1-2; maybe TRBD1 (6 bases). Germline V gives CDR1 MNHEY, CDR2 SMNVEV (reference sequence). Trimming pared 10 bases from V and 3 bases from J, leaving 18 bases between. The CDR3 contains 14 residues. The CDR3 DNA is TGTGCCACCCACGGGGGGGGCGCTCACTATGGCTACACCTTC. Translated, it gives CATHGGGAHYGYTF.

V gene TRBV7-2 combines with J gene TRBJ2-3; 9 bases are shared with TRBD2. V lost 6 bases and J lost 2; bases outside the gene matches: 6. Germline loops: CDR1 SGHTA, CDR2 FQGNSA. This CDR3 is built from 15 residues. CDR3 in amino acids: CASRRTSGYTDTQYF. The CDR3 DNA sequence: TGTGCCAGCAGACGTACTAGCGGGTACACAGATACGCAGTATTTT.

The chain carries TRBV5-4 and TRBJ1-5; 11 bases are shared with TRBD1. The ends lost 0 bases at V and 6 bases at J; junction bases unmatched: 5. Germline V CDR1 and CDR2: SGHNT, YYREEE (reference sequence). This CDR3 comprises 16 residues. The CDR3 DNA reads as TGTGCCAGCAGCTTGGATGGCGGGACAGGGGGTCAGCCCCAGCATTTT. Translation gives CASSLDGGTGGQPQHF.

The chain uses TRBV5-4 and TRBJ2-3; possible D gene TRBD2, 5 bases. The V end lost 0 bases, the J end lost 3 bases, and 8 bases lay between the germline ends. Germline-derived CDR1 and CDR2 are SGHNT and YYREEE (reference sequence). This CDR3 is built from 14 residues. The CDR3 DNA reads TGTGCCAGCAGCTTGGAACTAGGGACAGATACGCAGTATTTT. It encodes CASSLELGTDTQYF. Filled out from reference TRBV5-4 and TRBJ2-3, the complete variable domain reads ETGVTQSPTHLIKTRGQQVTLRCSSQSGHNTVSWYQQALGQGPQFIFQYYREEENGRGNFPPRFSGLQFPNYSSELNVNALELDDSALYLCASSLELGTDTQYFGPGTRLTVL.

Note on this clone: This sequence may be a read error, since a much larger clone differs from it by one base. Distinct nucleotide sequences in the sample also encode this CDR3. V and J are TRBV7-8 and TRBJ1-2, with D perhaps matching TRBD1 (6 bases). This CDR3 is built from 14 residues. Germline V gene data show CDR1 as SGHVS and CDR2 as FQNEAQ. V gave up 0 bases and J gave up 5 bases, with 10 bases separating them. CDR3 protein: CASSLAGGGYGYTF. The CDR3 region has the DNA TGTGCCAGCAGCTTAGCGGGGGGCGGATATGGCTACACCTTC.

The V and J genes are TRBV11-2 and TRBJ2-1; 12 nucleotides agree with TRBD2. The V segment lost 4 bases and the J segment 8 bases; nucleotides outside the gene matches: 15. The CDR3 runs to 18 residues. Germline V gene lookup returns CDR1 SGHAT and CDR2 FQNNGV. CDR3 protein: CASSYFWLAGGHLDEQFF. As DNA, the CDR3 is TGTGCCAGCAGCTATTTTTGGCTAGCGGGAGGGCATTTGGATGAGCAGTTCTTC. Using reference TRBV11-2 and TRBJ2-1 for the parts outside the CDR3, the full variable domain is EAGVAQSPRYKIIEKRQSVAFWCNPISGHATLYWYQQILGQGPKLLIQFQNNGVVDDSQLPKDRFSAERLKGVDSTLKIQPAKLEDSAVYLCASSYFWLAGGHLDEQFFGPGTRLTVL.

This chain connects TRBV2 to TRBJ2-7; 12 bases agree with TRBD2. Trimming removed 3 bases from V and 5 bases from J; junction bases left unmatched: 5. The CDR3 loop spans 15 amino acids. Per the germline V gene, CDR1 is SNHLY and CDR2 is FYNNEI. The CDR3 is CASSDLAGGLNEQYF. The CDR3 DNA reads TGTGCCAGCAGTGATCTAGCGGGAGGGCTGAACGAGCAGTACTTC.

This chain joins TRBV6-1 and TRBJ1-2; D is possibly TRBD1 (5 bases). This CDR3 comprises 15 residues. CDR1 is MNHNS and CDR2 is SASEGT in the germline V gene. Trimming shortened V by 5 bases and J by 1 base, and 14 bases separated the two germline ends. CDR3 bases: TGTGCCAGCAGTCATAAGGGACTTGTTAACTATGGCTACACCTTC. Its translation: CASSHKGLVNYGYTF.

V and J are TRBV6-1 and TRBJ1-5; D gene uncertain. CDR1 and CDR2 from the germline V gene are MNHNS and SASEGT. CDR3 length: 13 amino acids. The V end was cut by 8 bases, the J end by 3 bases, with 11 bases between. In nucleotides, the CDR3 is TGTGCCAGCGCCGGAGGGTACAATCAGCCCCAGCATTTT. Its protein is CASAGGYNQPQHF.

In regard to this clone: A far larger clone lies a single base away; this is likely a read error. The chain uses TRBV10-1 and TRBJ1-1; 10 bases map to TRBD1. Germline values: CDR1 WNHNN, CDR2 SYGVQD (reference sequence). CDR3 length equals 13 residues. Trimming removed 6 bases from V and 4 bases from J; junction bases left unmatched: 2. CDR3 DNA sequence: TGCGCCAGCAGCGGACAGGGGGGCACTGAAGCTTTCTTT. Its translation is CASSGQGGTEAFF.

As for this clone: Since a far larger clone is one base different, this is likely a read error. Written as DNA, the CDR3 is TGTGCCAGCCGGGGAGCGGACACCGGGGAGCTGTTTTTT. Translating it yields CASRGADTGELFF. The chain employs TRBV5-4 and TRBJ2-2, with a tentative D call TRBD2 (5 bases). CDR3 length: 13 amino acids. The germline CDR1 and CDR2 sequences are SGHNT and YYREEE (reference sequence). Trimming cost V 7 bases and J 3 bases, with 10 bases left between them.

The chain is built from TRBV5-1 and TRBJ2-3, with 10 bases that match TRBD2. There are 17 residues in the CDR3. Germline loops: CDR1 SGHRS, CDR2 YFSETQ. J lost 2 bases, V lost 4 bases, and 10 bases had no gene match. CDR3 region: CASSARTSGYTTDTQYF. The CDR3 DNA follows: TGCGCCAGCAGCGCCCGGACTAGCGGATATACCACAGATACGCAGTATTTT.

The V and J genes are TRBV9 and TRBJ2-1; 8 bases line up with TRBD2. Germline V gene sequence: CDR1 SGDLS, CDR2 YYNGEE. V lost 2 bases, J lost 5 bases, and 3 bases stayed unmatched. The length of the CDR3 is 14 residues. CDR3 DNA sequence: TGTGCCAGCAGCGTTACTAGCGGCAACAATGAGCAGTTCTTC. Its protein product is CASSVTSGNNEQFF. Using reference TRBV9 and TRBJ2-1 for the parts outside the CDR3, the full variable domain is DSGVTQTPKHLITATGQRVTLRCSPRSGDLSVYWYQQSLDQGLQFLIQYYNGEERAKGNILERFSAQQFPDLHSELNLSSLELGDSALYFCASSVTSGNNEQFFGPGTRLTVL.

Only one count was recorded for this clone. A far larger clone is a single base away, which makes a read error likely. This chain connects TRBV2 to TRBJ2-2; 10 nucleotides match TRBD1. Germline CDR1 and CDR2: SNHLY and FYNNEI. This CDR3 contains 16 residues. CDR3 DNA: TGTGCCAGCTCCGGGACAGGGGTCGGTCTCACCGGGGAGCCGTTTTTT. It codes for CASSGTGVGLTGEPFF.

V and J are TRBV6-5 and TRBJ1-1, with D unresolved. Germline V gene data show CDR1 as MNHEY and CDR2 as SVGAGI. V lost 0 bases and J lost 3, with 5 bases in between. This CDR3 is 13 amino acids long. CDR3 DNA sequence: TGTGCCAGCAGTTACTCGCTGGACACTGAAGCTTTCTTT. Encoded protein: CASSYSLDTEAFF.